The next 3 T cell receptor beta chains were all read from a single sample in a study of cytomegalovirus exposure and HLA in healthy donors. Primers: 60 Vbeta forward and 13 Jbeta reverse. The table came from immunoSEQ multiplex PCR; TCRdb's copy has only in-frame clones and leaves some out. The sample lists 120,000 to 150,000 clones, approximately 78% seen once, with roughly 3.2% in the top ten. Sample: PBMCs. The source of these receptors is a man younger than 30 in good health and CMV-seropositive.

This chain links TRBV6-6 with TRBJ2-7, with 9 bases that match TRBD2. The germline gives CDR1 MNHNY, CDR2 SVGAGI (reference sequence). There are 13 residues in the CDR3. J gave up 5 bases and V 7 bases, and 6 bases lay outside the gene matches. CDR3 sequence (DNA): TGTGCCAGCACTATAGCGGGAGTTCACGAGCAGTACTTC. Its translation is CASTIAGVHEQYF.

The rearrangement uses TRBV30 and TRBJ1-1; 7 positions agree with TRBD1. V shed 1 base, J shed 12 bases, and the junction held 14 bases outside the gene matches. Germline V CDR1 and CDR2: GTSNPN, SVGIG (reference sequence). The CDR3 consists of 14 residues. CDR3 amino acids: CAWSEGVRQGEPFF. The CDR3 DNA sequence: TGTGCCTGGAGTGAGGGGGTGAGGCAGGGGGAACCTTTCTTT.

The gene calls are TRBV6-5 and TRBJ2-2; 12 bases are shared with TRBD2. Germline V gene lookup returns CDR1 MNHEY and CDR2 SVGAGI. Trimming at V came to 2 bases and at J to 12 bases, leaving 1 base not matched to a gene. CDR3 size: 13 residues. CDR3 amino acids: CASSYTSGRKLFF. The CDR3, as DNA: TGTGCCAGCAGTTACACTAGCGGGAGGAAGCTGTTTTTT.